In this sample, the clone carrying this T cell receptor beta chain turned up many times. Its antigen is unidentified. The germline V gene has CDR1 SGHAT and CDR2 FQNNGV. The CDR3 runs to 18 residues. V gave up 5 bases and J gave up 0 bases; unmatched junction bases: 12. Uncontrolled infection, other autoimmune disease, pregnancy or lactation led to exclusion. Out of roughly 9.1 ml of fresh peripheral blood came the PBMCs. This specimen belongs to a study of T cells in Graves' hyperthyroidism and ophthalmopathy. Study conclusions and caveats: Among clonotypes expanded in thyroid above 0.001, most were also found in blood.

Regions amplified from RNA transcripts were the TCR beta CDR3 regions. The TCR CDR3 was amplified in a first-round RT-PCR using the HTBI primer set. Via MiXCR, TCRdb re-called the multiplex PCR reads, giving one row per CDR3 protein. In the table there are about 200,000 distinct CDR3 sequences, about a sixth of which are singletons. Sequenced sample: blood. The chain is built from TRBV11-2 and TRBJ1-1; 10 bases fit TRBD1. The sequence came from a woman between 45 and 60 years old with Graves' hyperthyroidism. The CDR3 sequence: CASSPRQGALVMNTEAFF. CDR3 nucleotides: TGTGCCAGCAGCCCAAGACAGGGGGCATTGGTGATGAACACTGAAGCTTTCTTT.